The 18 T cell receptor beta chains listed next were all sequenced from one sample in a study of shared clonotypes between healthy human individuals. TCRdb keeps only in-frame clones here, not all; method: immunoSEQ multiplex PCR. The sample consists of a few hundred thousand clones, about 74% of them appearing once. Material for sequencing was memory CD4+ T cells sorted from blood. The subset: CD45RA-negative fraction. The receptor source for this set is a man aged 25 to 40 in good health.

The CDR3, as DNA: TGCGCCAGCAGCTCCGGGACAGGGGGAATAGCAGGCAATGAGCAGTTCTTC. This sequence encodes CASSSGTGGIAGNEQFF. The rearrangement uses TRBV5-1 and TRBJ2-1; 11 bases map to TRBD1. The CDR3 contains 17 residues. Per germline, CDR1 SGHRS and CDR2 YFSETQ. V dropped 3 bases and J dropped 6; count of bases not matched to a gene: 11.

The V gene is TRBV6-1, the J gene TRBJ2-3, with D hard to call. This CDR3 contains 13 residues. Germline loops: CDR1 MNHNS, CDR2 SASEGT. In nucleotides, the CDR3 is TGTGGTCTTGCCGGGCAGGGCACAGATACGCAGTATTTT. Translation gives CGLAGQGTDTQYF.

This clone was seen ten or more times. The rearrangement joins TRBV7-9 to TRBJ2-7; 10 bases fit TRBD2. Germline-derived CDR1 and CDR2 are SEHNR and FQNEAQ (reference sequence). The CDR3 is 14 amino acids. The V segment lost 5 bases and the J segment 4 bases; nucleotides outside the gene matches: 5. The CDR3 DNA reads as TGTGCCAGCAGCATGAGCGGGAGGGCATACGAGCAGTACTTC. It encodes CASSMSGRAYEQYF.

V gene TRBV11-2 combines with J gene TRBJ1-3, with TRBD1 identical over 7 bases. V lost 5 bases to trimming and J lost 2 bases; unmatched junction nucleotides: 6. CDR1 SGHAT and CDR2 FQNNGV come from the germline V gene. The CDR3 is 15 amino acids. The chain's CDR3 is CASSPIGTAGNTIYF. CDR3 nucleotide sequence: TGTGCCAGCAGCCCGATCGGGACAGCTGGAAACACCATATATTTT.

CDR3 DNA sequence: TGTGCCAGCAGTGAATGGCCCCAGGGGAACACTGAAGCTTTCTTT. It yields the protein CASSEWPQGNTEAFF. The chain is built from TRBV6-1 and TRBJ1-1; D is possibly TRBD1 (5 bases). The V gene lost 2 bases and the J gene lost 1 base, with 11 bases spanning the gap. CDR1 is MNHNS and CDR2 is SASEGT in the germline V gene. The CDR3 loop spans 15 amino acids.

The V and J genes are TRBV6-1 and TRBJ1-2, with D tentatively TRBD1 (6 bases). The CDR3 spans 14 residues. V was shortened by 8 bases and J by 4 bases, with 17 bases between the two germline ends. Germline V gene lookup returns CDR1 MNHNS and CDR2 SASEGT. DNA for the CDR3: TGTGCCAGCTTACCGGACAGAGTACTCTATGGCTACACCTTC. Amino acids: CASLPDRVLYGYTF.

This sequence joins TRBV28 and TRBJ2-2, with D possibly matching TRBD2 (5 bases). Trimming removed 1 base at V and 7 bases at J, with 10 bases between. This CDR3 comprises 14 residues. Germline V gene lookup returns CDR1 MDHEN and CDR2 SYDVKM. The CDR3 reads CASSLFPRDGELFF. The CDR3 coding sequence is TGTGCCAGCAGTTTATTCCCCCGGGACGGGGAGCTGTTTTTT.

The chain employs TRBV18 and TRBJ2-7; 8 positions match TRBD1. Germline-derived CDR1 and CDR2 are KGHSH and LQKENI. The CDR3 contains 14 residues. J gave up 2 bases and V 6 bases, and 6 bases lay outside the gene matches. In DNA form, the CDR3 reads TGTGCCAGCTCGCGGACAGGGACAACCTACGAGCAGTACTTC. It specifies CASSRTGTTYEQYF. Full variable domain (rest looked up from reference TRBV18 and TRBJ2-7): NAGVMQNPRHLVRRRGQEARLRCSPMKGHSHVYWYRQLPEEGLKFMVYLQKENIIDESGMPKERFSAEFPKEGPSILRIQQVVRGDSAAYFCASSRTGTTYEQYFGPGTRLTVT.

The J gene is TRBJ2-7, the V gene TRBV5-6, with D maybe TRBD2 (5 bases). The V and J ends lost 3 bases and 0 bases respectively, with 16 bases between them. Germline CDR1 SGHDT, CDR2 YYEEEE. The CDR3 runs to 16 residues. The CDR3 sequence: CASSSPEGAVSYEQYF. DNA of the CDR3: TGTGCCAGCAGCTCCCCAGAGGGAGCTGTCTCCTACGAGCAGTACTTC. Full variable domain (outside the CDR3, taken from reference TRBV5-6 and TRBJ2-7): DAGVTQSPTHLIKTRGQQVTLRCSPKSGHDTVSWYQQALGQGPQFIFQYYEEEERQRGNFPDRFSGHQFPNYSSELNVNALLLGDSALYLCASSSPEGAVSYEQYFGPGTRLTVT.

This chain connects TRBV7-8 to TRBJ2-2; D is perhaps TRBD1 (6 bases). V was trimmed by 2 bases and J by 3 bases, leaving 10 bases between them. The CDR3 contains 15 residues. The germline gives CDR1 SGHVS, CDR2 FQNEAQ. In DNA, the CDR3 is TGTGCCAGCAGCTTAAGGACAGCGGACACCGGGGAGCTGTTTTTT. Its translation is CASSLRTADTGELFF. The complete variable domain, with remaining parts taken from reference TRBV7-8 and TRBJ2-2, reads GAGVSQSPRYKVAKRGQDVALRCDPISGHVSLFWYQQALGQGPEFLTYFQNEAQLDKSGLPSDRFFAERPEGSVSTLKIQRTQQEDSAVYLCASSLRTADTGELFFGEGSRLTVL.

This clone was recorded a few times. The chain is built from TRBV10-3 and TRBJ2-5; 8 bases map to TRBD1. Germline lookup yields CDR1 ENHRY and CDR2 SYGVKD. The V segment lost 6 bases and the J segment 2 bases; nucleotides outside the gene matches: 8. The CDR3 is 15 residues long. Here the CDR3 DNA reads TGTGCCATCAGCCCGACAGGGGTCCCACAAGAGACCCAGTACTTC. It specifies CAISPTGVPQETQYF.

The chain links TRBV28 to TRBJ2-7; D is possibly TRBD1 (7 bases). The CDR3 has 15 amino acids. Germline values: CDR1 MDHEN, CDR2 SYDVKM. V lost 1 base to trimming and J lost 2 bases, with 12 bases between them. The DNA of the CDR3 is TGTGCCAGCAGTTTATCCCCAGGGGGGACCTACGAGCAGTACTTC. This gives the protein CASSLSPGGTYEQYF.

This chain joins TRBV27 and TRBJ2-7; D possibly matches TRBD1 or TRBD2 (5 bases each). Germline CDR1 and CDR2: MNHEY and SMNVEV (reference sequence). The length of the CDR3 is 15 residues. V shed 6 bases and J shed 9 bases, with 24 bases lying between them. The CDR3 here is CASSLGADDGARQYF. CDR3 sequence (DNA): TGTGCCAGCAGCCTTGGGGCAGACGACGGGGCACGGCAGTACTTC.

This clone was detected a few times. The chain recombines TRBV14 with TRBJ2-1, with D unresolved. The CDR3 has 14 residues. CDR1 SGHDN and CDR2 FVKESK come from the germline V gene. Trimming left V 4 bases short and J 6 bases short, with 13 bases between. As DNA, the CDR3 is TGTGCCAGCAGCCTATACGGGCCGTCCAATGAGCAGTTCTTC. Amino acid sequence: CASSLYGPSNEQFF.

This clone was picked up one time. The CDR3, as DNA: TGTGCCAGCAGCGATACCTCGCCTGATACGCAGTATTTT. It specifies CASSDTSPDTQYF. V usage is TRBV2 and J usage is TRBJ2-3, with D unclear. Germline values: CDR1 SNHLY, CDR2 FYNNEI. The V and J ends lost 6 bases and 6 bases respectively, with 13 bases between them. This CDR3 is 13 amino acids long.

CDR3 region: CASSLSRAGGSEQFF. CDR3 DNA sequence: TGTGCCAGCAGTTTATCGAGGGCAGGGGGAAGTGAGCAGTTCTTC. V and J are TRBV27 and TRBJ2-1, with TRBD1 matching 7 bases. J lost 9 bases, V lost 0 bases, and 8 bases had no gene match. The CDR3 spans 15 residues. Germline CDR1 MNHEY, CDR2 SMNVEV (reference sequence).

The chain is built from TRBV28 and TRBJ1-2, with TRBD1 as a possible D gene (5 bases). There are 16 residues in the CDR3. V lost 2 bases and J 5 bases, leaving 18 bases between the germline ends. Germline V gene lookup returns CDR1 MDHEN and CDR2 SYDVKM. In DNA form, the CDR3 reads TGTGCCAGCAGTTTAAATTCCGGGACGCCTGGGTATGGCTACACCTTC. It yields the protein CASSLNSGTPGYGYTF.

The chain links TRBV5-1 to TRBJ1-4; no firm D call. The germline V gene encodes CDR1 SGHRS and CDR2 YFSETQ. CDR3 length: 12 residues. Trimming took off 5 bases at V and 12 bases at J, with 14 bases between the two ends. The CDR3 coding sequence is TGCGCCAGCAGAAAACCTCCTGGGGAACTGTTTTTT. Translating gives CASRKPPGELFF.